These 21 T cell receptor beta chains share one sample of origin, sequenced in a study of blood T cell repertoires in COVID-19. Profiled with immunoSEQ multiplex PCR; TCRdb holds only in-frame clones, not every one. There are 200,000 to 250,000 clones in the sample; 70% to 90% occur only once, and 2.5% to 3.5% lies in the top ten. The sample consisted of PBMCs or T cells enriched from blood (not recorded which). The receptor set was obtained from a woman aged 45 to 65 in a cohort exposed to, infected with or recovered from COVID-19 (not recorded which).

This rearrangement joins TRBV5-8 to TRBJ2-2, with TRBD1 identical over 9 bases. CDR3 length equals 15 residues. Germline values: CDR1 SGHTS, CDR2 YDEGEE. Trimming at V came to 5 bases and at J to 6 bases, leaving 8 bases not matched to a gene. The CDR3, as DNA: TGTGCCAGCAGTCCACAGGGGGCGGCCGCCGGGGAGCTGTTTTTT. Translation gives CASSPQGAAAGELFF.

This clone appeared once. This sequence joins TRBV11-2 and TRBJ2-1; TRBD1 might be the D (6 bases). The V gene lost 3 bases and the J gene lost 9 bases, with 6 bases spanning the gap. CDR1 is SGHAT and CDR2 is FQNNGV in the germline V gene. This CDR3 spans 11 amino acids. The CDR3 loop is CASSLTGEQFF. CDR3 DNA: TGTGCCAGCAGCTTGACAGGTGAGCAGTTCTTC.

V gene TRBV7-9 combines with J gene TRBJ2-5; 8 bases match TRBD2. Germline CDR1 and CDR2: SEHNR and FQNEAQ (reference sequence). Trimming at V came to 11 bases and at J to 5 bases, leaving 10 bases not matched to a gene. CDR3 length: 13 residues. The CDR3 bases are TGTGCCGTCGGGAGGGGACTCTCCGAGACCCAGTACTTC. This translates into CAVGRGLSETQYF.

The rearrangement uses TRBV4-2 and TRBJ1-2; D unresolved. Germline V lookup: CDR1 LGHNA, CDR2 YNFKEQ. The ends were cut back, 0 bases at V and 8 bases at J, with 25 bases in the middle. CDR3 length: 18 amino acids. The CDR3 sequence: CASSQDYNGGSPLKGYTF. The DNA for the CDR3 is TGTGCCAGCAGCCAAGATTATAATGGCGGCTCCCCCTTAAAGGGCTACACCTTC.

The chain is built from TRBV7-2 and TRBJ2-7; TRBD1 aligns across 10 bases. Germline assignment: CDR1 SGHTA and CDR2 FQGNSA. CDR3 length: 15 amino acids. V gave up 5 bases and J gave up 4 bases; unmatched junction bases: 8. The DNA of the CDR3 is TGTGCCAGCAGCCGTACCGGGACAGGGGTGTACGAGCAGTACTTC. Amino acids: CASSRTGTGVYEQYF.

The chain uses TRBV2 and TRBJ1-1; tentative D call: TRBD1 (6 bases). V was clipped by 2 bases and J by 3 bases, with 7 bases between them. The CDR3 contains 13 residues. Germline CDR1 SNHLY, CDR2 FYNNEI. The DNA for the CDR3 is TGTGCCAGCAGTGAAAACAGGGACACTGAAGCTTTCTTT. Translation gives CASSENRDTEAFF.

CDR3 in DNA: TGTGCCAGCAGCCAAGATAATCCTCGGGGACAGGGCTTCTTT. Amino acid sequence: CASSQDNPRGQGFF. The rearrangement joins TRBV14 to TRBJ1-1; 9 nucleotides match TRBD1. Per the germline V gene, CDR1 is SGHDN and CDR2 is FVKESK. This CDR3 is 14 amino acids long. V shed 0 bases, J shed 14 bases, and the junction held 10 bases outside the gene matches.

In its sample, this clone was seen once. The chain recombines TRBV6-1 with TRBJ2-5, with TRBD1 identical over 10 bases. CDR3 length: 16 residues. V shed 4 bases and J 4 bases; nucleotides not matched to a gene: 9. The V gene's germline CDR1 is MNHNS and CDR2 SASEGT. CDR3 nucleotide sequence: TGTGCCAGCAGTGGAGACAGGGGGCGCGGGGGAGAGACCCAGTACTTC. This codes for CASSGDRGRGGETQYF.

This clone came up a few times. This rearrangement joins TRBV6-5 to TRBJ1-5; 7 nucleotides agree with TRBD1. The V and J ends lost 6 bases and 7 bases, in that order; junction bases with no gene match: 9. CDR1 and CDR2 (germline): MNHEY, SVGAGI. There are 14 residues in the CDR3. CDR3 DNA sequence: TGTGCCAGCAGGCCAGACAGGGTAGGACAGCCCCAGCATTTT. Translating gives CASRPDRVGQPQHF.

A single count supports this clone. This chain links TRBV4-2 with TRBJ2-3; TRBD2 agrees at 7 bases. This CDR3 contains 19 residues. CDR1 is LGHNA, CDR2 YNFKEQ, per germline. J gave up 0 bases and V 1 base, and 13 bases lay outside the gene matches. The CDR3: CASSQVFGASGTSTDTQYF. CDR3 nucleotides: TGTGCCAGCAGCCAAGTTTTTGGCGCTAGCGGCACTAGCACAGATACGCAGTATTTT.

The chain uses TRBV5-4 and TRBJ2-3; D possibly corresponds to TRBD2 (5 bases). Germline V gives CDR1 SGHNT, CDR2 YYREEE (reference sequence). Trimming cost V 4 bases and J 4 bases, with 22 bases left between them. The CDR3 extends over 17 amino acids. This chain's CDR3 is CASSRGLRKGSADTQYF. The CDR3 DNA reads TGTGCCAGCAGCCGGGGTCTTAGGAAGGGTAGCGCAGATACGCAGTATTTT.

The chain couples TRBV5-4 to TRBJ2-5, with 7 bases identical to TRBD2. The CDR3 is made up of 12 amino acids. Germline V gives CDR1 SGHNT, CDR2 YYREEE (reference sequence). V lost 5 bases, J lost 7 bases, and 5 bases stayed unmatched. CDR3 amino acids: CASSPPGGTQYF. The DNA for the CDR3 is TGTGCCAGCAGTCCTCCGGGGGGGACCCAGTACTTC.

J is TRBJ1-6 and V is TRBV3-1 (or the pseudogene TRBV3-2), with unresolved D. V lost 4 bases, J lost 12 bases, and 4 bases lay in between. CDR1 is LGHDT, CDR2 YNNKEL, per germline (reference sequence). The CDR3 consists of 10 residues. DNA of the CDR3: TGTGCCAGCAGCCTCGGACCCCTCCACTTT. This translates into CASSLGPLHF.

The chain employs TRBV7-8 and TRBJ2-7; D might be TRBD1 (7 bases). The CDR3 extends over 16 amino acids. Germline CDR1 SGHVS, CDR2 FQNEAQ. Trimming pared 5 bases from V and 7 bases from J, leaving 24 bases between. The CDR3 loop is CASSRLGGAGLGEQYF. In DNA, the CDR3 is TGTGCCAGCAGCCGACTAGGGGGCGCGGGGCTCGGGGAGCAGTACTTC.

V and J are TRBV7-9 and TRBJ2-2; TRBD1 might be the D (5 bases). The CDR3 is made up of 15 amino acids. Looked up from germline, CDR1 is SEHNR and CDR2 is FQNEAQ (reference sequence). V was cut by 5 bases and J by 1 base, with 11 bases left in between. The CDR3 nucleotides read TGTGCCAGCAGCCGAGACAGTGTGAACACCGGGGAGCTGTTTTTT. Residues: CASSRDSVNTGELFF.

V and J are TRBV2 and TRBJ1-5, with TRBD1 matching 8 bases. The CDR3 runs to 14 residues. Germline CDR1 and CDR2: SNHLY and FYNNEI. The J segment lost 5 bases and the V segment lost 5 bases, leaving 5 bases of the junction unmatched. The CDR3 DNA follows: TGTGCCAGCAGTAGGACAGGGCGCGATCAGCCCCAGCATTTT. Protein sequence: CASSRTGRDQPQHF.

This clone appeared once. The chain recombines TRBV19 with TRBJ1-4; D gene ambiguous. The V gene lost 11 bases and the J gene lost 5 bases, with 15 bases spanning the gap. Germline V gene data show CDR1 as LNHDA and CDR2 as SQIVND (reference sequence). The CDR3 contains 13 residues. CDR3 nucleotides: TGTGCCGCGGGGAAGACCCTCAATGAAAAACTGTTTTTT. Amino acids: CAAGKTLNEKLFF.

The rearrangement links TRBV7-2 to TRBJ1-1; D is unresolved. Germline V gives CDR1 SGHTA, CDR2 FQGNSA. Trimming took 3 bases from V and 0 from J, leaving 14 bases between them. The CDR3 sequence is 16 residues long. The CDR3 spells CASSFSHTIMNTEAFF. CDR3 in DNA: TGTGCCAGCAGCTTCTCTCACACGATTATGAACACTGAAGCTTTCTTT.

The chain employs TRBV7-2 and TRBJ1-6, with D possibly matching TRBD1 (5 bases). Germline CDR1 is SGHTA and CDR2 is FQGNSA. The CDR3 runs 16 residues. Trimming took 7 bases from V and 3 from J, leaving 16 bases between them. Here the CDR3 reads CASTYGRGYYNSPLHF. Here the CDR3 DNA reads TGTGCCAGCACCTATGGCCGGGGGTACTATAATTCACCCCTCCACTTT.

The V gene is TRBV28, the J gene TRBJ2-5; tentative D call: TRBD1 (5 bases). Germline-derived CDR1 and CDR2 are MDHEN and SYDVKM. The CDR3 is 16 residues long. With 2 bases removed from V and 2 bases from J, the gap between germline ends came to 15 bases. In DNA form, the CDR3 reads TGTGCCAGCAGTTTAATTCAGGGTTCAGGGCAAGAGACCCAGTACTTC. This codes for CASSLIQGSGQETQYF.

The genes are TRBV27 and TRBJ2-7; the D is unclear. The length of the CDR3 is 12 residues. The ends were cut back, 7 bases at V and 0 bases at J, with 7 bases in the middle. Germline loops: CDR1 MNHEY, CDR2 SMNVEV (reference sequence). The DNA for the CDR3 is TGTGCCAGCACCAGGCTCTCCTACGAGCAGTACTTC. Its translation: CASTRLSYEQYF.